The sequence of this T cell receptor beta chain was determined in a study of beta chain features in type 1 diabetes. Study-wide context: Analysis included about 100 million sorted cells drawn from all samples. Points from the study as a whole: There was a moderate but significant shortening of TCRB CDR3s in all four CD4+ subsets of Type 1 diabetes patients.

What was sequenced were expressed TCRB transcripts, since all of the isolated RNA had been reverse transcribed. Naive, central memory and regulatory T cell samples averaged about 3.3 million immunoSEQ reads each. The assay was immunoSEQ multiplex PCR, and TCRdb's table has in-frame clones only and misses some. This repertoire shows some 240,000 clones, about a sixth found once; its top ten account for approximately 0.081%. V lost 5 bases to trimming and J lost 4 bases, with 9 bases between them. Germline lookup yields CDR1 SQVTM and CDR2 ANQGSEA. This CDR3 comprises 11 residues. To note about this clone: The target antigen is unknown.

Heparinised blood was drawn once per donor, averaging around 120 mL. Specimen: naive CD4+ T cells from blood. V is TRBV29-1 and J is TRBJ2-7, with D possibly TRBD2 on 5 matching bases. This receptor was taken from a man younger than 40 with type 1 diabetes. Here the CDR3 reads CSVKSGYEQYF. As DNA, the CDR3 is TGCAGCGTTAAAAGCGGATACGAGCAGTACTTC.